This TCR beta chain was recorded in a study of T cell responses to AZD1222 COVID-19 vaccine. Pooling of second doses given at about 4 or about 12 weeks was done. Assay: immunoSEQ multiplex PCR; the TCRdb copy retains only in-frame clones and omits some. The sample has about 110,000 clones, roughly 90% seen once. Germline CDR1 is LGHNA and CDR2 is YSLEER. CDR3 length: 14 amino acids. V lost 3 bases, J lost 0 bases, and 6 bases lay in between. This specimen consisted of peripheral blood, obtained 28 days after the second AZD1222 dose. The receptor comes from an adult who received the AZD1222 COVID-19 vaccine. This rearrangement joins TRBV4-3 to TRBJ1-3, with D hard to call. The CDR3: CASSHGDSGNTIYF. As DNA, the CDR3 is TGCGCCAGCAGCCACGGAGACTCTGGAAACACCATATATTTT.